This entry is about one T cell receptor beta chain. Its specific antigen is unknown. Base qualities are not recorded, but no much larger clone differs from it by a single base. Donors were a few dozen systemically healthy Caucasian individuals from Russia aged 6 to 90 years. Roughly 9 milliliters of peripheral blood were drawn from each donor into EDTA-treated Vacutainer tubes. Ficoll-Paque density-gradient centrifugation was used to isolate PBMCs, with at least 7 million obtained per sample. Total RNA, at least 5.5 micrograms per sample, was extracted from PBMCs with Trizol reagent. Naive CD45RAhigh/CD27high T cell percentages were measured by flow cytometry on a PBMC aliquot from every donor. CDR1 ENHRY and CDR2 SYGVKD are derived from the germline V gene. CDR3 length: 16 amino acids, cysteine to phenylalanine. Left in the record is the CDR3 DNA by itself, 48 bases read in frame from the first base. The V end loses 10 bases and the J end loses 0 bases, and a stretch of 16 bases separates them.

This specimen comes from a study of blood T cells in healthy people across ages (dated by TCRdb to between 2014 and 2016). With regard to the full study: In model experiments, roughly one uniquely barcoded TCR beta cDNA molecule per two T cells was captured by template switching. To track age-related changes in TCR beta repertoire diversity, the study relied on deep sequencing normalized with unique cDNA molecular identifiers. Donors were grouped into four age groups: young (average 16 years), middle-aged (39), aged (approximately 58) and long-lived (just over 80). To avoid experimental bias, donors of different ages were spread randomly across the sequencing lanes. Two additional independent replicas of 1 million unique cDNA reads from the same blood draw were analyzed for two donors (one aged 18 to 30 and one aged 80 or older).

Study-level results and caveats: Conclusive comparison of naive and antigen-experienced compartments was prevented by the profiling of bulk unsorted PBMCs. Compared with the aged group, the long-lived group had more naive CD4+ T cells, fewer expanded clones and increased TCR diversity, a pattern suggesting age selection. A strong correlation was found between observed TCR beta diversity and the percentage of naive T cells measured by flow cytometry. Because donor CMV infection status was unknown, age-related changes in expanded clonotypes were potentially confounded. Estimates of total diversity based on one million sequenced T cells were regarded as lower bounds and as underestimates. As age increased, observed TCR beta diversity per million T cells dropped in a roughly linear way, and a significant reduction was already evident by age 40.

The receptor library was made with 5' RACE. Sequencing used an Illumina HiSeq 2500. A second 7 to 11 cycle PCR used a sample-barcoded 5' primer and a J-beta primer mix. Each TCR beta cDNA molecule received a unique molecular identifier from a template-switch 5' adaptor carrying 12 random nucleotides. At least 3 million CDR3-containing paired-end reads were obtained from each sample. First-strand cDNA synthesis was performed from all RNA using the Mint cDNA synthesis kit, with priming by a TRBC-specific oligonucleotide. All cDNA was treated with uracil-DNA glycosylase and then went through a first 18-cycle PCR with the universal primers M1SS and BC2_uni_R. The study's own analysis went as follows. For normalization, 1 million high-quality reads were randomly selected from each sample, with every read carrying a distinct molecular identifier. Instead of being binned into consensus sequences, reads that shared molecular identifiers were thrown out. CDR3 identification, clonotype clustering and error correction used MiTCR with a Q25 quality threshold and the strictest error-elimination algorithm. A nonparametric unseen species model with Euler transformation was used to estimate a lower bound on total TCR beta diversity. TCRdb itself trimmed the public reads at Q25 with fastp, ran MiXCR and retained productive beta chains. A single entry per CDR3 protein holds the most common genes and DNA from its merged rows. These V and J calls are TCRdb output, not the study's own analysis. A total of approximately 1,000,000 distinct CDR3 sequences appear in this sample, approximately 38% of them only once. The top ten constitute about an eighth of the sample.

The chain uses TRBV10-3 and TRBJ2-6; 6 matching bases give a weak D call of TRBD1. Sequencing was done on a sample of blood. This receptor was identified in a young man in good health. The CDR3: CASSRQVASGANVLTF. The nucleotide sequence is given as TGTGCCAGCAGCCGACAGGTCGCCTCTGGGGCCAACGTCCTGACTTTC.